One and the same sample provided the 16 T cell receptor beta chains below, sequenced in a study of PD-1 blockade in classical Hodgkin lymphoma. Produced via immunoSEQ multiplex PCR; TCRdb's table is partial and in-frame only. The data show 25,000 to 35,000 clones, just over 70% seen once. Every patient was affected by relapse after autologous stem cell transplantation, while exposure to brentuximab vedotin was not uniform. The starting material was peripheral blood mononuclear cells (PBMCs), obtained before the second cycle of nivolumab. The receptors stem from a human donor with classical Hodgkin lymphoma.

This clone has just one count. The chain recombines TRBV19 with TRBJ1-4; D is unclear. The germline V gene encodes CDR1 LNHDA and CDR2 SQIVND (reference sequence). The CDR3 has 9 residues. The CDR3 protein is CVPWEKLFF. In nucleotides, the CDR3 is TGTGTGCCTTGGGAAAAACTGTTTTTT.

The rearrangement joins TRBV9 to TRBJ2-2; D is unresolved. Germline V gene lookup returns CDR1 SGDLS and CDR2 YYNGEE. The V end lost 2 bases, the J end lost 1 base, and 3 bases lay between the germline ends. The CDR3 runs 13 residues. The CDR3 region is CASSVGNTGELFF. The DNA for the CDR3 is TGTGCCAGCAGCGTCGGGAACACCGGGGAGCTGTTTTTT.

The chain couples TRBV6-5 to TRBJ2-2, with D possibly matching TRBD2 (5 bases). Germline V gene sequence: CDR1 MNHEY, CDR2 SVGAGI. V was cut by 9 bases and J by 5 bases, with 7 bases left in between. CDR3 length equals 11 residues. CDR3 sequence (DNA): TGTGCCAGTACGGGGACCGGGGAGCTGTTTTTT. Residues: CASTGTGELFF.

DNA of the CDR3: TGTGCCAGCAGCCAAGGAAAGGGAAAACAGGGCTGGCGCTCTATCTATGGCTACACCTTC. This encodes CASSQGKGKQGWRSIYGYTF. The J gene is TRBJ1-2, the V gene TRBV14; weak D call: TRBD1 (6 bases). The CDR3 totals 20 residues. V shed 1 base and J shed 4 bases, with 28 bases lying between them. Germline V gives CDR1 SGHDN, CDR2 FVKESK.

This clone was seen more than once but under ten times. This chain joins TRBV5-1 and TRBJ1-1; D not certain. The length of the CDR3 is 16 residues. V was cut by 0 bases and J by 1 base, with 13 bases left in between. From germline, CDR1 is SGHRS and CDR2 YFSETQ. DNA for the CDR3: TGCGCCAGCAGCTTGGACCGTCCAGGCCAGAACACTGAAGCTTTCTTT. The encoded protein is CASSLDRPGQNTEAFF.

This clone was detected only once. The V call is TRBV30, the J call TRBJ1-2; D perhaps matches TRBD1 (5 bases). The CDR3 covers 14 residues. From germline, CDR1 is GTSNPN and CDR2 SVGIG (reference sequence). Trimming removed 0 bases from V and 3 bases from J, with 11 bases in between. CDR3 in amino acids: CAWSVRSGYYGYTF. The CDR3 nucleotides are TGTGCCTGGAGTGTACGATCAGGGTACTATGGCTACACCTTC.

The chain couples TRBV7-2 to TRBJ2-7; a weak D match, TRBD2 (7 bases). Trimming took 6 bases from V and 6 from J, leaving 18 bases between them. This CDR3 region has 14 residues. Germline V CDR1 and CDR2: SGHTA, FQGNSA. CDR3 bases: TGTGCCAGCAGTCGCCGTGGGGGGGCGCCCGAGCAGTACTTC. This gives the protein CASSRRGGAPEQYF.

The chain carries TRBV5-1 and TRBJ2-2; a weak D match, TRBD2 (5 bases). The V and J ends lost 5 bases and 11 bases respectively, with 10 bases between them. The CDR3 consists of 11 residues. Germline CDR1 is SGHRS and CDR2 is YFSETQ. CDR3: CASSMLAELFF. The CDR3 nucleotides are TGCGCCAGCAGTATGCTAGCCGAGCTGTTTTTT.

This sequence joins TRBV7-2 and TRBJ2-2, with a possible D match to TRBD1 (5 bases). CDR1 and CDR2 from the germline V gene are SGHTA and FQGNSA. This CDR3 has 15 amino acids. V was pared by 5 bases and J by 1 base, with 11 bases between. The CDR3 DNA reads TGTGCCAGCAGCCCCCTAACAGGGAACACCGGGGAGCTGTTTTTT. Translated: CASSPLTGNTGELFF.

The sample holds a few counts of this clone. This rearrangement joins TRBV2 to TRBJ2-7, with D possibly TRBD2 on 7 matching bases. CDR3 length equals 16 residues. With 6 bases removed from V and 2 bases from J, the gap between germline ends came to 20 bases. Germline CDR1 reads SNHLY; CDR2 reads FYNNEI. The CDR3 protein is CASSLGGGFFPYEQYF. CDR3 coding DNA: TGTGCCAGCAGCCTAGGGGGGGGTTTCTTCCCCTACGAGCAGTACTTC. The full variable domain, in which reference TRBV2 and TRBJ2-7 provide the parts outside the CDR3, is EPEVTQTPSHQVTQMGQEVILRCVPISNHLYFYWYRQILGQKVEFLVSFYNNEISEKSEIFDDQFSVERPDGSNFTLKIRSTKLEDSAMYFCASSLGGGFFPYEQYFGPGTRLTVT.

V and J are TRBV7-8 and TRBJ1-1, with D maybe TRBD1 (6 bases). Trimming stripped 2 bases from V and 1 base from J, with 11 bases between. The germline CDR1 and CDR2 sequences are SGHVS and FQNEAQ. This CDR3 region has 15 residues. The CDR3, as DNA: TGTGCCAGCAGCTTAACTTGGGGGCGGAACACTGAAGCTTTCTTT. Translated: CASSLTWGRNTEAFF.

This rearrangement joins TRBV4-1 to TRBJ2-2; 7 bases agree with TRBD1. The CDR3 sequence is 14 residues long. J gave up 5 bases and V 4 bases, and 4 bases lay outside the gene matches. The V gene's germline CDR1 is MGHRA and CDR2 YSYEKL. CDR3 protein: CASSRQGGTGELFF. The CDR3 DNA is TGCGCCAGCAGCCGACAGGGCGGGACCGGGGAGCTGTTTTTT.

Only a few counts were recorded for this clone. The DNA of the CDR3 is TGTGCCAGCAGCCAAGTTTCAACCACCGACCGGATCCCCATATATTTT. This codes for CASSQVSTTDRIPIYF. This chain joins TRBV4-2 and TRBJ1-3; D gene unclear. The germline gives CDR1 LGHNA, CDR2 YNFKEQ. The CDR3 spans 16 residues. Trimming removed 1 base from V and 11 bases from J, with 21 bases in between.

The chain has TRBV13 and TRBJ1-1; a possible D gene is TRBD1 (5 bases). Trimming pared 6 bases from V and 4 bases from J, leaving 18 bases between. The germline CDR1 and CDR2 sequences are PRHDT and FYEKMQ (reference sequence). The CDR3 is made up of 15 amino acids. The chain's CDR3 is CASRAGEEGTTEAFF. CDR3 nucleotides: TGTGCCAGCAGGGCGGGCGAGGAGGGGACCACTGAAGCTTTCTTT. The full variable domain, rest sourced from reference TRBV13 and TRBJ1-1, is AAGVIQSPRHLIKEKRETATLKCYPIPRHDTVYWYQQGPGQDPQFLISFYEKMQSDKGSIPDRFSAQQFSDYHSELNMSSLELGDSALYFCASRAGEEGTTEAFFGQGTRLTVV.

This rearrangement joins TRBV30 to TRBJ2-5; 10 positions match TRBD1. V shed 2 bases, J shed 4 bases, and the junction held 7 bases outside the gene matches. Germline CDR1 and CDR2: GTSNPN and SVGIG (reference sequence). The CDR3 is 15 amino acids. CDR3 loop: CAWSSGQGGRETQYF. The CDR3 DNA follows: TGTGCCTGGAGTTCCGGACAGGGGGGGAGAGAGACCCAGTACTTC.

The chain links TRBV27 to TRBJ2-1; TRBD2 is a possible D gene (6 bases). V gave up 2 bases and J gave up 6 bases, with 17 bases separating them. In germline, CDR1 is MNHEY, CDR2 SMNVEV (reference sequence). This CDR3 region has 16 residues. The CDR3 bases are TGTGCCAGCAGTTTACTAGCGCCCGTGGGAGTCAATGAGCAGTTCTTC. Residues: CASSLLAPVGVNEQFF.